A single T cell receptor beta chain is shown here with its context. Original processing methods: Nucleated cell number was recorded as an estimate derived from reference gene primer amplification. Some clones are missing from TCRdb's copy, which holds only in-frame ones; the method was immunoSEQ multiplex PCR. V and J calls and clone size are given by that table; D and trimming were obtained from the DNA. The table records around 250,000 clones, about 86% of them present only once. This record comes from a study of blood T cell repertoires in COVID-19. For the study at large: Collection of acute and convalescent COVID-19 samples took place in the United States, Italy and Spain. From T cells, B-cell-depleted T cells, or PBMCs came the material, which was cDNA or gDNA.

CDR3 size: 15 residues. Germline CDR1 and CDR2: KGHSH and LQKENI. Trimming removed 0 bases from V and 1 base from J, with 9 bases in between. The TCR comes from a man aged 35 to 55 with active or convalescent COVID-19. The sample consisted of peripheral blood. The genes are TRBV18 and TRBJ2-5; D is undetermined. CDR3 in DNA: TGTGCCAGCTCACCACCACACCCGATCCAAGAGACCCAGTACTTC. It specifies CASSPPHPIQETQYF.